The T cell receptor beta chain under discussion was sequenced for a study of molecular identifiers for immune sequencing clone quantification. Study as a whole: Across replicate runs, RNA obtained from approximately 20,000 or 100,000 naive CD8 cells was divided into five, with four undergoing sequencing.

This clonotype has more than one count but fewer than ten. Germline V gene data show CDR1 as SGHDT and CDR2 as YYEEEE. V dropped 3 bases and J dropped 7 bases, with 10 bases sitting between them. The CDR3 covers 12 residues. MiXCR was run by TCRdb on the PCR reads, yielding one entry per CDR3 protein. The sample has about 510,000 distinct CDR3 sequences, over 20% seen once; the top ten hold around 0.84%. The sequence came from a human donor in good health. Some libraries in this study had Jurkat cell RNA spiked in. The chain combines TRBV5-6 with TRBJ2-5, with D possibly being TRBD2 (5 bases). Sequenced: naive CD8+ T cells from blood, with Jurkat cell RNA spiked in. The sample's subset: FACS-sorted CD8+CD4-CCR7+CD45RA+ naive T cells. The CDR3 region has the DNA TGTGCCAGCAGCTCCCTAGAGGGGACCCAGTACTTC. It is translated as CASSSLEGTQYF.